This TCR beta chain was recovered during a study of blood T cell repertoires in COVID-19. At the level of the study: Both acute and convalescent COVID-19 samples were obtained from the United States, Italy and Spain.

The CDR3 consists of 15 residues. The germline CDR1 and CDR2 sequences are MGHRA and YSYEKL. Trimming removed 0 bases from V and 5 bases from J, with 13 bases in between. Per the authors' pipeline: Amplification of reference gene primers provided the estimated nucleated cell counts. Data came from immunoSEQ multiplex PCR; TCRdb stores just in-frame clones and leaves some out. D and trimming come from the DNA, and the V and J calls and clone size come from that table. The data contain 90,000 or so clones, around 90% of them singletons. The chain employs TRBV4-1 and TRBJ1-1; D not resolved. The clonotype originates from an elderly man with acute or convalescent COVID-19. The specimen was peripheral blood. CDR3 DNA: TGCGCCAGCAGCCAAGAAGGAGGCAGGAGAACTGAAGCTTTCTTT. It is translated as CASSQEGGRRTEAFF.